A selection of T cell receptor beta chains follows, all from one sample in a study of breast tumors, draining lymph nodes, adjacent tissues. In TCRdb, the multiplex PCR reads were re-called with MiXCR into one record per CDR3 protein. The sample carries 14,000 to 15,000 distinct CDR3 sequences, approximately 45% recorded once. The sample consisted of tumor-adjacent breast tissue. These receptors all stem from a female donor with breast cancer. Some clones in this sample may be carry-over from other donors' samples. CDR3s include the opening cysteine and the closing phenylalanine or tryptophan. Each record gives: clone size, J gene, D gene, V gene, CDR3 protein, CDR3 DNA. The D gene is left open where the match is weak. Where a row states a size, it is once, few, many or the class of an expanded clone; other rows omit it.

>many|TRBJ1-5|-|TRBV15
CATSRDPGQPQHF
TGTGCCACCAGCAGAGATCCAGGTCAGCCCCAGCATTTT
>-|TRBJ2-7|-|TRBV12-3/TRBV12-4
CASSFARNYEQYF
TGTGCCAGCAGTTTCGCCAGGAACTACGAGCAGTACTTC
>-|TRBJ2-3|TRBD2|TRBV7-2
CASSLEGSSGGWGTDTQYF
TGTGCCAGCAGCTTAGAGGGTTCCAGCGGGGGGTGGGGCACAGATACGCAGTATTTT
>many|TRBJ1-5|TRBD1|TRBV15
CATTRDRTNQPQHF
TGTGCCACCACAAGGGACAGGACTAATCAGCCCCAGCATTTT
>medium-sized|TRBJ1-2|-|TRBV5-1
CASSLSVGRDYGYTF
TGCGCCAGCAGCTTGTCTGTAGGGAGGGACTATGGCTACACCTTC
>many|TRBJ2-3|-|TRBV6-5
CASSPSFTRITVDTQYF
TGTGCCAGCAGTCCCTCCTTCACTAGGATCACAGTAGATACGCAGTATTTT
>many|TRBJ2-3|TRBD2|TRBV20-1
CSVWGEGSTDTQYF
TGCAGTGTTTGGGGGGAGGGCAGCACAGATACGCAGTATTTT
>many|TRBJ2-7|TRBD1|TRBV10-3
CATWDSTSYEQYF
TGTGCCACCTGGGACAGCACCTCCTACGAGCAGTACTTC
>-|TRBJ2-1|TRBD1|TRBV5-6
CASSFVRTGVFYNEQFF
TGTGCCAGCAGCTTCGTTAGGACAGGGGTCTTCTACAATGAGCAGTTCTTC
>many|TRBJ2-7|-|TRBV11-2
CASSLMSPGEQYF
TGTGCCAGCAGCTTAATGTCTCCCGGTGAGCAGTACTTC
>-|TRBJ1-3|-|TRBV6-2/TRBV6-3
CASSHGTNPGNTIYF
TGTGCCAGCAGTCACGGGACAAACCCTGGAAACACCATATATTTT
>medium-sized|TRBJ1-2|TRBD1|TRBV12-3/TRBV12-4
CASLPTGENYGYTF
TGTGCCAGTCTTCCTACAGGGGAGAACTATGGCTACACCTTC
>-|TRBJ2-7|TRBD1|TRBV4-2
CASSQTRTGTGYEQYF
TGTGCCAGCAGCCAGACTAGGACTGGGACAGGCTACGAGCAGTACTTC